One and the same sample provided the 18 T cell receptor beta chains below, sequenced in a study of blood T cell repertoires in COVID-19. Assay used: immunoSEQ multiplex PCR; TCRdb lists only in-frame clones, some missing. Here the sample spans about 250,000 clones, 85% to 95% being singletons. Material: peripheral blood. Source of these receptors: a man aged 25-45 years with COVID-19, enrolled during active disease.

The chain is built from TRBV9 and TRBJ2-7, with TRBD2 matching over 7 bases. Looked up from germline, CDR1 is SGDLS and CDR2 is YYNGEE. The CDR3 loop spans 18 amino acids. The V and J ends lost 0 bases and 2 bases, in that order; junction bases with no gene match: 14. The CDR3 DNA follows: TGTGCCAGCAGCGTAGGTACTAGCGAGGAACTGAACCCCTACGAGCAGTACTTC. Its translation: CASSVGTSEELNPYEQYF.

The rearrangement joins TRBV5-4 to TRBJ2-5, with TRBD2 matching over 10 bases. In germline, CDR1 is SGHNT, CDR2 YYREEE (reference sequence). This CDR3 is built from 15 residues. V dropped 0 bases and J dropped 2; count of bases not matched to a gene: 1. The CDR3 region has the DNA TGTGCCAGCAGCTTGGCAGCGGGGGGGCAAGAGACCCAGTACTTC. This translates into CASSLAAGGQETQYF.

The chain employs TRBV10-3 and TRBJ2-7; TRBD1 aligns across 8 bases. This CDR3 is built from 15 residues. Looked up from germline, CDR1 is ENHRY and CDR2 is SYGVKD. The trim removed 2 bases at V and 3 bases at J, leaving 6 bases unmatched. The CDR3 sequence is CAISEGSGQVYEQYF. The CDR3 coding sequence is TGTGCCATCAGTGAGGGGTCGGGACAGGTCTACGAGCAGTACTTC.

The rearrangement links TRBV30 to TRBJ2-1, with 12 bases fitting TRBD2. J gave up 9 bases and V 0 bases, and 6 bases lay outside the gene matches. The CDR3 loop spans 15 amino acids. Germline CDR1 and CDR2: GTSNPN and SVGIG (reference sequence). The CDR3 sequence: CAWSVLAGGRGEQFF. CDR3 DNA sequence: TGTGCCTGGAGTGTCCTAGCGGGGGGGAGAGGTGAGCAGTTCTTC.

This chain links TRBV11-2 with TRBJ1-6; 7 bases map to TRBD1. The J segment lost 7 bases and the V segment lost 3 bases, leaving 12 bases of the junction unmatched. CDR1 and CDR2 from the germline V gene are SGHAT and FQNNGV. The CDR3 is 17 amino acids. The CDR3, as DNA: TGTGCCAGCAGCTTGGAGGTCGCGACAGGGTCCAATTCACCCCTCCACTTT. Protein: CASSLEVATGSNSPLHF.

V is TRBV30 and J is TRBJ1-2, with D possibly matching TRBD1 (5 bases). V was trimmed by 4 bases and J by 2 bases, leaving 11 bases between them. The CDR3 is made up of 13 amino acids. Germline CDR1 is GTSNPN and CDR2 is SVGIG (reference sequence). DNA for the CDR3: TGTGCCTGGACCGGGGGGTGGAACTATGGCTACACCTTC. Protein: CAWTGGWNYGYTF. The full variable domain, its missing parts supplied by reference TRBV30 and TRBJ1-2, is SQTIHQWPATLVQPVGSPLSLECTVEGTSNPNLYWYRQAAGRGLQLLFYSVGIGQISSEVPQNLSASRPQDRQFILSSKKLLLSDSGFYLCAWTGGWNYGYTFGSGTRLTVV.

This chain links TRBV27 with TRBJ1-1; D gene uncertain. Germline V gives CDR1 MNHEY, CDR2 SMNVEV (reference sequence). Trimming took 1 base from V and 1 from J, leaving 10 bases between them. The CDR3 length is 15 residues. The chain's CDR3 is CASSLYGNENTEAFF. CDR3 DNA sequence: TGTGCCAGCAGTTTATATGGCAACGAGAACACTGAAGCTTTCTTT.

The chain couples TRBV30 to TRBJ2-1; 7 bases are a match to TRBD1. Looked up from germline, CDR1 is GTSNPN and CDR2 is SVGIG (reference sequence). The J segment lost 3 bases and the V segment lost 5 bases, leaving 4 bases of the junction unmatched. CDR3 size: 13 residues. The chain's CDR3 is CAWSGQIYNEQFF. The DNA of the CDR3 is TGTGCCTGGTCGGGACAGATCTACAATGAGCAGTTCTTC.

The gene calls are TRBV5-4 and TRBJ2-5; D might be TRBD2 (6 bases). CDR1 is SGHNT and CDR2 is YYREEE in the germline V gene (reference sequence). V lost 2 bases, J lost 1 base, and 9 bases lay in between. This CDR3 is built from 14 residues. In DNA form, the CDR3 reads TGTGCCAGCAGCTTCCCCGGGGGCCAAGAGACCCAGTACTTC. This encodes CASSFPGGQETQYF.

This chain uses TRBV11-2 with TRBJ1-6; D is perhaps TRBD1 (5 bases). Germline values: CDR1 SGHAT, CDR2 FQNNGV. There are 15 residues in the CDR3. Trimming cost V 5 bases and J 4 bases, with 12 bases left between them. This CDR3 is CASSLSTGYNSPLHF. For the CDR3, the DNA is TGTGCCAGCAGCCTGAGCACAGGTTATAATTCACCCCTCCACTTT.

This clone was detected only a few times. The chain has TRBV10-2 and TRBJ1-5; a weak D match, TRBD1 (6 bases). This CDR3 has 14 amino acids. CDR1 is WSHSY and CDR2 is SAAADI in the germline V gene. Between the trimmed V and J ends, which lost 0 bases and 4 bases, there was a span of 7 bases. The DNA of the CDR3 is TGCGCCAGCAGTGAGTCGGGGGCGAATCAGCCCCAGCATTTT. It is translated as CASSESGANQPQHF.

The V gene is TRBV9, the J gene TRBJ1-1, with TRBD1 matching over 7 bases. The CDR3 is 14 amino acids. V trimming: 6 bases; J trimming: 1 base; junction bases outside the gene matches: 6. Germline V CDR1 and CDR2: SGDLS, YYNGEE. CDR3 sequence reads: CASKKGATNTEAFF. CDR3 bases: TGTGCCAGCAAGAAGGGGGCTACGAACACTGAAGCTTTCTTT.

V is TRBV11-2 and J is TRBJ1-6; 8 nucleotides line up with TRBD1. The CDR3 runs 17 residues. CDR1 and CDR2 from the germline V gene are SGHAT and FQNNGV. Trimming took 1 base from V and 3 from J; bases not matched to a gene: 5. The CDR3 DNA is TGTGCCAGCAGCTTAGGTTTAACAGGGGGCTATAATTCACCCCTCCACTTT. Translated, it gives CASSLGLTGGYNSPLHF.

In DNA form, the CDR3 reads TGTGCCACCAGTGATGGGCAGGGCCCGAACACCGGGGAGCTGTTTTTT. It yields the protein CATSDGQGPNTGELFF. The V call is TRBV24-1, the J call TRBJ2-2, with D possibly being TRBD1 (5 bases). Between the trimmed V and J ends, which lost 3 bases and 0 bases, there was a span of 10 bases. The CDR3 has 16 residues. Germline V gene data show CDR1 as KGHDR and CDR2 as SFDVKD.

The J gene is TRBJ2-2, the V gene TRBV18; 12 bases are shared with TRBD2. Germline trimming cut 0 bases from V and 5 bases from J; bases unmatched to any gene: 4. Germline loops: CDR1 KGHSH, CDR2 LQKENI. The length of the CDR3 is 17 residues. The DNA of the CDR3 is TGTGCCAGCTCACCACCCCCAGGACTAGCGGGAACCGGGGAGCTGTTTTTT. It encodes CASSPPPGLAGTGELFF. Complete variable domain (other parts from reference TRBV18 and TRBJ2-2): NAGVMQNPRHLVRRRGQEARLRCSPMKGHSHVYWYRQLPEEGLKFMVYLQKENIIDESGMPKERFSAEFPKEGPSILRIQQVVRGDSAAYFCASSPPPGLAGTGELFFGEGSRLTVL.

The chain uses TRBV6-5 and TRBJ1-6; D perhaps matches TRBD1 (6 bases). The V gene's germline CDR1 is MNHEY and CDR2 SVGAGI. The ends were cut back, 5 bases at V and 12 bases at J, with 14 bases in the middle. The CDR3 runs to 13 residues. In DNA, the CDR3 is TGTGCCAGCAGTACCGGACAGTCCGGACCCCTCCACTTT. It codes for CASSTGQSGPLHF.

This chain uses TRBV18 with TRBJ2-7, with 7 bases lining up with TRBD1. The J segment lost 3 bases and the V segment lost 5 bases, leaving 4 bases of the junction unmatched. The CDR3 is 13 amino acids. Per germline, CDR1 KGHSH and CDR2 LQKENI. The CDR3: CASSVDRLYEQYF. The CDR3 DNA sequence: TGTGCCAGCTCAGTGGACAGGCTCTACGAGCAGTACTTC.

This chain links TRBV30 with TRBJ2-2; TRBD2 is a possible D gene (5 bases). The CDR3 runs 14 residues. CDR1 and CDR2 from the germline V gene are GTSNPN and SVGIG (reference sequence). The germline V and J ends were trimmed by 0 bases and 5 bases, with 10 bases remaining between them. CDR3 sequence (DNA): TGTGCCTGGAGTGTAGGACTTACTACCGGGGAGCTGTTTTTT. Translated, it gives CAWSVGLTTGELFF.